These 21 T cell receptor beta chains were sequenced from one sample in a study of shared clonotypes between healthy human individuals. Only in-frame clones appear in the TCRdb table, and some are missing; sequencing was by immunoSEQ multiplex PCR. The table has around 2,000,000 clones, approximately 94% seen once. The naive CD8 population came from CD45RO-negative cells selected for CCR7, without terminally differentiated effector memory CD45RA+ cells. The sequenced sample consisted of naive CD8+ T cells sorted from blood. Source of these receptors: a man aged 18 to 29 in good health.

V usage is TRBV16 and J usage is TRBJ2-7; TRBD2 matches 7 bases. The CDR3 spans 13 residues. Germline-derived CDR1 and CDR2 are KGHSY and FQNENV. Trimming removed 2 bases from V and 5 bases from J; junction bases left unmatched: 3. CDR3 loop: CASSQVGGDEQYF. CDR3 in DNA: TGTGCCAGCAGCCAAGTGGGAGGGGACGAGCAGTACTTC.

The rearrangement links TRBV7-8 to TRBJ1-5; TRBD1 matches at 9 bases. CDR1 and CDR2 from the germline V gene are SGHVS and FQNEAQ. With 2 bases clipped from V and 3 bases from J, the junction kept 8 bases outside the gene matches. The CDR3 runs to 17 residues. This CDR3 is CASSLRDRVPLNQPQHF. CDR3 DNA: TGTGCCAGCAGCTTAAGGGACAGGGTACCCCTCAATCAGCCCCAGCATTTT.

V gene TRBV4-1 combines with J gene TRBJ2-5; the D is unclear. The CDR3 sequence is 13 residues long. Trimming shortened V by 3 bases and J by 0 bases, and 5 bases separated the two germline ends. CDR1 MGHRA and CDR2 YSYEKL come from the germline V gene. CDR3 DNA sequence: TGCGCCAGCAGCCAGGTAAACCAAGAGACCCAGTACTTC. It encodes CASSQVNQETQYF.

This CDR3 reads CASSIGTGFADTQYF. Here the CDR3 DNA reads TGTGCCAGCAGTATAGGGACAGGGTTCGCAGATACGCAGTATTTT. The chain joins TRBV27 to TRBJ2-3, with 9 bases that match TRBD1. V shed 5 bases and J 4 bases; nucleotides not matched to a gene: 7. Per the germline V gene, CDR1 is MNHEY and CDR2 is SMNVEV (reference sequence). The CDR3 has 15 residues.

The V and J genes are TRBV13 and TRBJ2-5; 7 bases are a match to TRBD2. Germline CDR1 is PRHDT and CDR2 is FYEKMQ (reference sequence). The CDR3 loop spans 17 amino acids. Unmatched junction bases numbered 17, after V lost 5 bases and J lost 5 bases. CDR3 loop: CASSVMPGREVGETQYF. The DNA of the CDR3 is TGTGCCAGCAGCGTCATGCCGGGACGGGAGGTCGGGGAGACCCAGTACTTC.

This chain uses TRBV25-1 with TRBJ1-2; 7 bases are shared with TRBD1. This CDR3 comprises 14 residues. Germline CDR1 and CDR2: MGHDK and SYGVNS. With V trimmed by 3 bases and J by 2 bases, 3 bases remained unmatched. Here the CDR3 DNA reads TGTGCCAGCAGTGAGACAGGGACAAACTATGGCTACACCTTC. Amino acids: CASSETGTNYGYTF.

J is TRBJ2-7 and V is TRBV7-6; D might be TRBD1 (5 bases). The CDR3 is 15 amino acids. Trimming left V 2 bases short and J 7 bases short, with 18 bases between. Per the germline V gene, CDR1 is SGHVS and CDR2 is FNYEAQ. In DNA, the CDR3 is TGTGCCAGCAGCTTACGTGACAGTGCGTACGTGGAGCAGTACTTC. Translating it yields CASSLRDSAYVEQYF.

V usage is TRBV6-5 and J usage is TRBJ1-1; possibly TRBD1 for D (6 bases). V shed 6 bases and J shed 6 bases, with 14 bases lying between them. This CDR3 has 13 amino acids. Germline V lookup: CDR1 MNHEY, CDR2 SVGAGI. The CDR3 sequence is CASSPDGGSEAFF. CDR3 bases: TGTGCCAGCAGCCCGGACGGGGGCTCTGAAGCTTTCTTT.

This chain uses TRBV27 with TRBJ2-7; tentatively, D is TRBD1 (6 bases). The germline V and J ends were trimmed by 3 bases and 4 bases, with 22 bases remaining between them. Germline CDR1 reads MNHEY; CDR2 reads SMNVEV (reference sequence). The CDR3 runs to 17 residues. The DNA for the CDR3 is TGTGCCAGCAGTTTTTTAGCGCCCAAGGGGGTTGAGTACGAGCAGTACTTC. Residues: CASSFLAPKGVEYEQYF.

The chain couples TRBV5-6 to TRBJ1-1, with no clear D. The V end was cut by 0 bases, the J end by 8 bases, with 8 bases between. The CDR3 is 12 residues long. The germline V gene has CDR1 SGHDT and CDR2 YYEEEE. The CDR3 coding sequence is TGTGCCAGCAGCTTGGAACTAATGGAAGCTTTCTTT. Translation gives CASSLELMEAFF.

Notes on this clone: Within the sample, other DNA sequences also encode this same CDR3. V gene TRBV7-9 combines with J gene TRBJ2-1; D perhaps matches TRBD2 (6 bases). With 2 bases removed from V and 0 bases from J, the gap between germline ends came to 8 bases. Germline values: CDR1 SEHNR, CDR2 FQNEAQ (reference sequence). The CDR3 has 15 amino acids. The CDR3 protein is CASSLTGGSYNEQFF. The CDR3 nucleotides read TGTGCCAGCAGCTTAACCGGGGGCTCCTACAATGAGCAGTTCTTC.

J is TRBJ2-3 and V is TRBV5-1; TRBD2 matches at 9 bases. Unmatched junction bases numbered 3, after V lost 1 base and J lost 0 bases. The germline V gene has CDR1 SGHRS and CDR2 YFSETQ. The length of the CDR3 is 16 residues. The CDR3 nucleotides are TGCGCCAGCAGCTTGTGGCTAGCGGGGAGCACAGATACGCAGTATTTT. The encoded protein is CASSLWLAGSTDTQYF.

The chain uses TRBV5-1 and TRBJ2-3; 9 nucleotides match TRBD1. Trimming at V came to 4 bases and at J to 4 bases, leaving 7 bases not matched to a gene. The CDR3 spans 15 residues. Germline V gene sequence: CDR1 SGHRS, CDR2 YFSETQ. CDR3: CASSEGQGSSDTQYF. DNA for the CDR3: TGCGCCAGCAGCGAAGGACAGGGGTCATCAGATACGCAGTATTTT.

This rearrangement joins TRBV19 to TRBJ2-4; TRBD1 agrees at 8 bases. Trimming at V came to 3 bases and at J to 8 bases, leaving 3 bases not matched to a gene. The CDR3 has 13 amino acids. The germline CDR1 and CDR2 sequences are LNHDA and SQIVND (reference sequence). CDR3 protein: CASSIAQGDIQYF. DNA of the CDR3: TGTGCCAGTAGTATCGCACAGGGGGACATTCAGTACTTC.

This chain uses TRBV25-1 with TRBJ2-5; D remains unclear. CDR3 length: 13 residues. Per germline, CDR1 MGHDK and CDR2 SYGVNS. V lost 4 bases, J lost 3 bases, and 9 bases lay in between. CDR3 loop: CASSVTAEETQYF. CDR3 coding DNA: TGTGCCAGCAGTGTAACAGCCGAAGAGACCCAGTACTTC.

The J gene is TRBJ2-3, the V gene TRBV7-9; 8 positions match TRBD1. Germline V gene sequence: CDR1 SEHNR, CDR2 FQNEAQ (reference sequence). The CDR3 is made up of 15 amino acids. Germline trimming cut 2 bases from V and 6 bases from J; bases unmatched to any gene: 7. The CDR3 is CASSLSQGARDTQYF. DNA of the CDR3: TGTGCCAGCAGCTTATCCCAGGGGGCAAGGGATACGCAGTATTTT.

The rearrangement links TRBV6-5 to TRBJ1-2; a weak D match, TRBD1 (5 bases). V shed 11 bases and J shed 4 bases, with 14 bases lying between them. CDR3 length equals 12 residues. Germline CDR1 and CDR2: MNHEY and SVGAGI. The CDR3 is CAGLRGLYGYTF. For the CDR3, the DNA is TGTGCCGGCCTTAGGGGTCTCTATGGCTACACCTTC.

Remarks on this clone: The junction departs from the called germline gene at one end, perhaps through a read error. The V call is TRBV10-3, the J call TRBJ2-1, with a possible D match to TRBD1 (6 bases). The CDR3 length is 11 residues. Germline CDR1 is ENHRY and CDR2 is SYGVKD. DNA for the CDR3: TGTGCCGTCAGAGGGGGCAATGAGCAGTTCTTC. It is translated as CAVRGGNEQFF.

V and J are TRBV27 and TRBJ2-3; tentative D call: TRBD1 (7 bases). V was clipped by 1 base and J by 2 bases, with 13 bases between them. Germline loops: CDR1 MNHEY, CDR2 SMNVEV (reference sequence). The CDR3 is 16 residues long. Written as DNA, the CDR3 is TGTGCCAGCAGTTTATTGGGCAGGGGGGTCACAGATACGCAGTATTTT. Its translation: CASSLLGRGVTDTQYF.

The V call is TRBV6-6, the J call TRBJ2-7; 10 nucleotides align to TRBD2. V dropped 1 base and J dropped 4; count of bases not matched to a gene: 7. The germline CDR1 and CDR2 sequences are MNHNY and SVGAGI (reference sequence). The CDR3 length is 16 residues. In DNA, the CDR3 is TGTGCCAGCAGTTACTTCGGACTAGCGGAGGGGTACGAGCAGTACTTC. Translation gives CASSYFGLAEGYEQYF.

The chain carries TRBV6-5 and TRBJ1-2; a weak D match, TRBD1 (6 bases). Germline V gene data show CDR1 as MNHEY and CDR2 as SVGAGI. V was clipped by 3 bases and J by 3 bases, with 14 bases between them. The CDR3 covers 15 residues. This chain's CDR3 is CASSYQLGGYYGYTF. CDR3 nucleotides: TGTGCCAGCAGTTATCAATTGGGGGGCTACTATGGCTACACCTTC.